One and the same sample provided the 8 T cell receptor beta chains below, sequenced in a study of blood T cell repertoires in COVID-19. Produced via immunoSEQ multiplex PCR; TCRdb's table is partial and in-frame only. The data contain more than 100,000 clones, around 80% of them singletons. Input material: peripheral blood. The receptor set was obtained from a man in his 60s with active or convalescent COVID-19.

V gene TRBV25-1 combines with J gene TRBJ2-7; 8 bases map to TRBD2. CDR3 size: 17 residues. V gave up 1 base and J gave up 6 bases; unmatched junction bases: 14. In germline, CDR1 is MGHDK, CDR2 SYGVNS. The CDR3: CASSESRGGRERSEQYF. CDR3 coding DNA: TGTGCCAGCAGTGAATCCCGGGGGGGGCGGGAGAGGAGCGAGCAGTACTTC.

This chain's CDR3 is CASSLNAGGPHEQFF. The CDR3 nucleotides read TGTGCCAGCAGCTTAAACGCGGGAGGTCCGCATGAGCAGTTCTTC. This chain connects TRBV7-3 to TRBJ2-1; 8 nucleotides agree with TRBD2. Germline V gene lookup returns CDR1 SGHTA and CDR2 FQGTGA. This CDR3 is built from 15 residues. V shed 1 base, J shed 8 bases, and the junction held 7 bases outside the gene matches.

This chain links TRBV28 with TRBJ2-7; a possible D gene is TRBD1 (6 bases). Germline V lookup: CDR1 MDHEN, CDR2 SYDVKM. This CDR3 comprises 13 residues. The V and J ends lost 5 bases and 6 bases respectively, with 14 bases between them. CDR3 sequence reads: CASSQGSPGEQYF. The CDR3 DNA is TGTGCCAGCAGTCAGGGGTCCCCGGGCGAGCAGTACTTC.

The V and J genes are TRBV7-2 and TRBJ2-7; D might be TRBD2 (5 bases). The CDR3 covers 14 residues. In germline, CDR1 is SGHTA, CDR2 FQGNSA. With 2 bases removed from V and 6 bases from J, the gap between germline ends came to 14 bases. The CDR3 DNA is TGTGCCAGCAGCTTAAGGTATCCTCGGGGCGAGCAGTACTTC. It encodes CASSLRYPRGEQYF.

This clone has just a few counts. The chain has TRBV7-9 and TRBJ2-7; 11 bases map to TRBD2. This CDR3 region has 14 residues. V shed 3 bases, J shed 6 bases, and the junction held 4 bases outside the gene matches. Germline CDR1 SEHNR, CDR2 FQNEAQ (reference sequence). The CDR3 loop is CASSFTSGRGEQYF. The CDR3 nucleotides read TGTGCCAGCAGCTTCACTAGCGGGAGAGGCGAGCAGTACTTC.

CDR3: CASSPGQFLEDEQYF. CDR3 bases: TGTGCCAGCAGCCCCGGACAGTTTTTAGAGGACGAGCAGTACTTC. The V call is TRBV28, the J call TRBJ2-7; possible D gene TRBD1, 6 bases. Per the germline V gene, CDR1 is MDHEN and CDR2 is SYDVKM. The CDR3 spans 15 residues. Trimming cost V 6 bases and J 5 bases, with 20 bases left between them. The complete variable domain, with remaining parts taken from reference TRBV28 and TRBJ2-7, reads DVKVTQSSRYLVKRTGEKVFLECVQDMDHENMFWYRQDPGLGLRLIYFSYDVKMKEKGDIPEGYSVSREKKERFSLILESASTNQTSMYLCASSPGQFLEDEQYFGPGTRLTVT.

V gene TRBV9 combines with J gene TRBJ2-1, with D unresolved. The CDR3 covers 13 residues. Deletions cut 1 base from V and 3 bases from J, with 5 bases between. CDR1 SGDLS and CDR2 YYNGEE come from the germline V gene. CDR3 sequence: CASSVFVYNEQFF. CDR3 sequence (DNA): TGTGCCAGCAGCGTATTCGTCTACAATGAGCAGTTCTTC.

This chain joins TRBV19 and TRBJ2-7; D may be TRBD1 (6 bases). V was pared by 3 bases and J by 1 base, with 13 bases between. This CDR3 region has 15 residues. Germline lookup yields CDR1 LNHDA and CDR2 SQIVND (reference sequence). DNA of the CDR3: TGTGCCAGTAGTATCAGGGCAGGGGAATCCTACGAGCAGTACTTC. It translates to CASSIRAGESYEQYF. The full variable domain, rest sourced from reference TRBV19 and TRBJ2-7, is DGGITQSPKYLFRKEGQNVTLSCEQNLNHDAMYWYRQDPGQGLRLIYYSQIVNDFQKGDIAEGYSVSREKKESFPLTVTSAQKNPTAFYLCASSIRAGESYEQYFGPGTRLTVT.